The 3 T cell receptor beta chains in this list originate from one sample, sequenced in a study of blood T cell repertoires in COVID-19. Assay: immunoSEQ multiplex PCR; the TCRdb copy retains only in-frame clones and omits some. This table has 350,000 to 400,000 clones, about 90% appearing once. The sequencing input was PBMCs or T cells enriched from blood (not recorded which). The receptors were sampled from a woman in her twenties or thirties who had recovered from COVID-19.

This clone has a handful of counts. The chain uses TRBV6-2 or TRBV6-3 and TRBJ2-7; D might be TRBD1 (6 bases). Germline lookup yields CDR1 MNHEY and CDR2 SVGEGT. The germline V and J ends were trimmed by 3 bases and 3 bases, with 12 bases remaining between them. CDR3 size: 14 residues. In nucleotides, the CDR3 is TGTGCCAGCAGTTATAGGTGGGGGCACTACGAGCAGTACTTC. Its protein is CASSYRWGHYEQYF.

The chain couples TRBV6-5 to TRBJ2-5; D unclear. V shed 2 bases and J shed 5 bases, with 12 bases lying between them. CDR3 length equals 14 residues. Germline V gives CDR1 MNHEY, CDR2 SVGAGI. CDR3 in DNA: TGTGCCAGCAGTTACCCACCCCTCGGGGAGACCCAGTACTTC. This sequence encodes CASSYPPLGETQYF.

The chain recombines TRBV4-3 with TRBJ2-1, with TRBD1 matching over 7 bases. Germline-derived CDR1 and CDR2 are LGHNA and YSLEER. V shed 0 bases and J 8 bases; nucleotides not matched to a gene: 7. This CDR3 is 15 amino acids long. The CDR3 loop is CASSQDWRTGDEQFF. The CDR3, as DNA: TGCGCCAGCAGCCAAGATTGGAGGACAGGCGATGAGCAGTTCTTC.